A single sample is the source of the 18 T cell receptor beta chains below, sequenced in a study of blood T cell repertoires in COVID-19. TCRdb keeps only in-frame clones here, not all; method: immunoSEQ multiplex PCR. This table has nearly 60,000 clones, 85% appearing once. Sequencing input: peripheral blood. Receptors were obtained from a man aged 35 to 55 with active COVID-19.

The chain combines TRBV20-1 with TRBJ1-1; D perhaps matches TRBD1 (6 bases). V shed 3 bases and J shed 1 base, with 9 bases lying between them. The CDR3 is 13 amino acids. The V gene's germline CDR1 is DFQATT and CDR2 SNEGSKA (reference sequence). The CDR3 reads CSASQGSNTEAFF. DNA of the CDR3: TGCAGTGCTAGTCAGGGGTCGAACACTGAAGCTTTCTTT.

The chain couples TRBV29-1 to TRBJ2-4; TRBD1 matches at 7 bases. The CDR3 runs 14 residues. Unmatched junction bases numbered 7, after V lost 0 bases and J lost 8 bases. Germline CDR1 and CDR2: SQVTM and ANQGSEA. In DNA, the CDR3 is TGCAGCGTTGAAGATGACAGGGAAGGGGACATTCAGTACTTC. It encodes CSVEDDREGDIQYF.

In this sample, this clone turned up once. The chain uses TRBV19 and TRBJ2-7, with 9 nucleotides matching TRBD2. Germline V gene lookup returns CDR1 LNHDA and CDR2 SQIVND (reference sequence). The V gene end was trimmed by 5 bases and the J gene end by 2 bases; junction bases not matched to a gene: 4. This CDR3 is 14 amino acids long. The CDR3 nucleotides read TGTGCCAGTAGTCCTCTAGCGGGGCCCTACGAGCAGTACTTC. This translates into CASSPLAGPYEQYF.

The J gene is TRBJ1-4, the V gene TRBV5-1; unclear D gene. This CDR3 spans 14 amino acids. V lost 4 bases, J lost 6 bases, and 13 bases lay in between. Germline V CDR1 and CDR2: SGHRS, YFSETQ. CDR3 region: CASSLRGFDEKLFF. In DNA form, the CDR3 reads TGCGCCAGCAGCCTCCGGGGATTTGATGAAAAACTGTTTTTT.

The chain is built from TRBV5-1 and TRBJ2-3; 11 bases fit TRBD2. The germline V gene encodes CDR1 SGHRS and CDR2 YFSETQ. V lost 2 bases to trimming and J lost 2 bases; unmatched junction nucleotides: 10. The CDR3 has 18 amino acids. In nucleotides, the CDR3 is TGCGCCAGCAGCTTCTTGCTAGCGGGAGGTGATACCACAGATACGCAGTATTTT. Translation gives CASSFLLAGGDTTDTQYF.

The CDR3: CASSTGFDTEAFF. CDR3 in DNA: TGTGCCAGCAGTACAGGGTTCGACACTGAAGCTTTCTTT. The chain couples TRBV6-5 to TRBJ1-1, with D possibly matching TRBD1 (6 bases). This CDR3 has 13 amino acids. V shed 5 bases and J shed 3 bases, with 10 bases lying between them. From germline, CDR1 is MNHEY and CDR2 SVGAGI.

This clone has more than one count but fewer than ten. The chain employs TRBV24-1 and TRBJ2-5, with 9 bases lining up with TRBD1. The CDR3 is 14 amino acids. V shed 11 bases, J shed 6 bases, and the junction held 12 bases outside the gene matches. Germline V gives CDR1 KGHDR, CDR2 SFDVKD. As DNA, the CDR3 is TGTGCCAGTGCGGGAACAGGGGGCTTGAAGACCCAGTACTTC. It encodes CASAGTGGLKTQYF.

This clone is medium-sized in the sample. V gene TRBV5-6 combines with J gene TRBJ1-2; D unresolved. CDR1 is SGHDT and CDR2 is YYEEEE in the germline V gene. The germline V and J ends were trimmed by 0 bases and 5 bases, with 5 bases remaining between them. The CDR3 has 12 amino acids. The CDR3 nucleotides are TGTGCCAGCAGCTTGGGCGGATATGGCTACACCTTC. Translation: CASSLGGYGYTF. The whole variable domain, filled in from reference TRBV5-6 and TRBJ1-2, reads DAGVTQSPTHLIKTRGQQVTLRCSPKSGHDTVSWYQQALGQGPQFIFQYYEEEERQRGNFPDRFSGHQFPNYSSELNVNALLLGDSALYLCASSLGGYGYTFGSGTRLTVV.

The V and J genes are TRBV19 and TRBJ1-1, with 7 bases lining up with TRBD1. Germline CDR1 reads LNHDA; CDR2 reads SQIVND (reference sequence). V lost 5 bases and J lost 5; bases outside the gene matches: 14. The CDR3 loop spans 16 amino acids. The DNA for the CDR3 is TGTGCCAGTAGTCCCCTGGCCCCCCCCAGGGGGACTGAAGCTTTCTTT. This gives the protein CASSPLAPPRGTEAFF.

The chain uses TRBV6-6 and TRBJ1-4; D uncertain. Germline assignment: CDR1 MNHNY and CDR2 SVGAGI (reference sequence). V lost 0 bases and J lost 0, with 5 bases in between. The CDR3 length is 15 residues. DNA for the CDR3: TGTGCCAGCAGTTACTCTCCTGCAACTAATGAAAAACTGTTTTTT. It translates to CASSYSPATNEKLFF.

The CDR3 nucleotides read TGTGCCAGCGGAGGAGCGGGGCCAGGCTACAATGAGCAGTTCTTC. Translating it yields CASGGAGPGYNEQFF. V usage is TRBV7-3 and J usage is TRBJ2-1; 7 nucleotides align to TRBD2. The CDR3 sequence is 15 residues long. The germline V gene has CDR1 SGHTA and CDR2 FQGTGA. The J segment lost 3 bases and the V segment lost 8 bases, leaving 10 bases of the junction unmatched.

The V call is TRBV5-5, the J call TRBJ2-7, with TRBD2 matching over 9 bases. Germline CDR1 SGHKS, CDR2 YYEKEE (reference sequence). The CDR3 is 15 residues long. V gave up 0 bases and J gave up 0 bases; unmatched junction bases: 1. The CDR3 spells CASSLASGNSYEQYF. The CDR3 region has the DNA TGTGCCAGCAGCTTGGCTAGCGGGAACTCCTACGAGCAGTACTTC.

The CDR3 nucleotides are TGCGCCAGCAGCTTGGGGCTAGCGGGAACCTACAATGAGCAGTTCTTC. Its protein product is CASSLGLAGTYNEQFF. The genes are TRBV5-1 and TRBJ2-1, with TRBD2 identical over 9 bases. Germline CDR1 is SGHRS and CDR2 is YFSETQ. V was pared by 0 bases and J by 2 bases, with 3 bases of the junction left unmatched. This CDR3 region has 16 residues.

The chain is built from TRBV10-3 and TRBJ2-3, with TRBD2 as a possible D gene (5 bases). The CDR3 totals 17 residues. Trimming removed 6 bases at V and 2 bases at J, with 21 bases between. Germline-derived CDR1 and CDR2 are ENHRY and SYGVKD. CDR3 protein: CAIRDTTRNKFTDTQYF. CDR3 nucleotides: TGTGCCATCAGGGATACTACTAGGAACAAGTTCACAGATACGCAGTATTTT.

This sequence joins TRBV19 and TRBJ1-4; 12 bases are shared with TRBD1. This CDR3 is built from 19 residues. Per the germline V gene, CDR1 is LNHDA and CDR2 is SQIVND (reference sequence). V lost 1 base and J lost 0; bases outside the gene matches: 6. Written as DNA, the CDR3 is TGTGCCAGTAGTATAGTCGGGGGACAGGGGGCATCAACTAATGAAAAACTGTTTTTT. Its protein is CASSIVGGQGASTNEKLFF. Combining the CDR3 with reference TRBV19 and TRBJ1-4 gives the whole variable domain DGGITQSPKYLFRKEGQNVTLSCEQNLNHDAMYWYRQDPGQGLRLIYYSQIVNDFQKGDIAEGYSVSREKKESFPLTVTSAQKNPTAFYLCASSIVGGQGASTNEKLFFGSGTQLSVL.

The J gene is TRBJ1-5, the V gene TRBV4-1; tentatively, D is TRBD1 (6 bases). V lost 4 bases, J lost 5 bases, and 12 bases lay in between. The CDR3 has 14 amino acids. Per germline, CDR1 MGHRA and CDR2 YSYEKL. As DNA, the CDR3 is TGCGCCAGCAGCCTCGTGGACAGTTATCAGCCCCAGCATTTT. Encoded protein: CASSLVDSYQPQHF.

The genes are TRBV5-1 and TRBJ2-3; a weak D match, TRBD2 (6 bases). This CDR3 region has 14 residues. V was clipped by 7 bases and J by 0 bases, with 12 bases between them. Germline CDR1 is SGHRS and CDR2 is YFSETQ. Here the CDR3 DNA reads TGCGCCAGCCGGGATGGGACTAGCACAGATACGCAGTATTTT. Translating it yields CASRDGTSTDTQYF.

The rearrangement joins TRBV24-1 to TRBJ2-3; TRBD2 matches 8 bases. V lost 3 bases and J lost 1; bases outside the gene matches: 2. Germline V gene lookup returns CDR1 KGHDR and CDR2 SFDVKD. The length of the CDR3 is 15 residues. CDR3: CATSDMTSGTDTQYF. DNA for the CDR3: TGTGCCACCAGTGATATGACTAGCGGCACAGATACGCAGTATTTT.